This T cell receptor (beta chain) was sequenced during a study of blood T cell repertoires in COVID-19. Background on the study: T cells, B-cell-depleted T cells, or PBMCs supplied cDNA or gDNA.

The CDR3 consists of 16 residues. V dropped 4 bases and J dropped 2 bases, with 14 bases sitting between them. Looked up from germline, CDR1 is LGHDT and CDR2 is YNNKEL (reference sequence). Source study methods: Cell counts per sample came from amplifying reference gene primers. TCRdb keeps only in-frame clones here, not all; method: immunoSEQ multiplex PCR. That table is the source of V, J and clone size, and D and trimming were worked out from the DNA. The sample holds some 160,000 clones, roughly nine tenths seen once. Material for sequencing was peripheral blood. This clonotype was sampled from a woman between 65 and 79 years old with acute or convalescent COVID-19. This chain connects TRBV3-1 (or the pseudogene TRBV3-2) to TRBJ2-2; D gene uncertain. The CDR3 DNA reads as TGTGCCAGCAGCCCCGACGCGGCCAGCAACACCGGGGAGCTGTTTTTT. It encodes CASSPDAASNTGELFF.